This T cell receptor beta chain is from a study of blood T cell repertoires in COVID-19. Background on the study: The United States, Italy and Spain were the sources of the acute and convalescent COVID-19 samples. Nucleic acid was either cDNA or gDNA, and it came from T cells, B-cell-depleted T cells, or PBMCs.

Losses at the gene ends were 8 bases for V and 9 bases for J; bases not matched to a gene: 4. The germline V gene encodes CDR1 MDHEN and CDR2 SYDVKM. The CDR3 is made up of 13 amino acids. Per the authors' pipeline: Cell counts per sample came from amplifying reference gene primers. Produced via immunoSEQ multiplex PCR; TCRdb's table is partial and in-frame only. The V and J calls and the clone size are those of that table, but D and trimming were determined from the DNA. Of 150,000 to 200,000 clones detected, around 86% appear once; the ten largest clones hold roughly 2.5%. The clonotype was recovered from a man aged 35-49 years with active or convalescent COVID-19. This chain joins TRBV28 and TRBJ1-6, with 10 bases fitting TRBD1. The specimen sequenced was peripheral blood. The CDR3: CASLGQGVSPLHF. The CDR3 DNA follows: TGTGCCAGCCTCGGACAGGGGGTTTCACCCCTCCACTTT.